These 21 T cell receptor beta chains originate from one sample sequenced in a study of T cell responses to AZD1222 COVID-19 vaccine. TCRdb's copy holds only in-frame clones and misses some; the assay was immunoSEQ multiplex PCR. In the table there are 67,000 or so clones, roughly 84% of which are singletons. Sequenced here: peripheral blood, sampled on day 0 of AZD1222 vaccination. The origin of the receptors is an adult in good health.

The V and J genes are TRBV5-6 and TRBJ2-7, with D possibly being TRBD1 (5 bases). The germline V gene has CDR1 SGHDT and CDR2 YYEEEE. This CDR3 contains 18 residues. Between the trimmed V and J ends, which lost 1 base and 2 bases, there was a span of 22 bases. In DNA, the CDR3 is TGTGCCAGCAGCTTGAGGACGGCAGGTCGTAGGGGAACCTACGAGCAGTACTTC. Translation: CASSLRTAGRRGTYEQYF.

The rearrangement links TRBV7-9 to TRBJ1-2, with 7 bases that match TRBD1. V shed 4 bases, J shed 5 bases, and the junction held 4 bases outside the gene matches. The germline V gene encodes CDR1 SEHNR and CDR2 FQNEAQ (reference sequence). CDR3 size: 13 residues. CDR3 region: CASSSGQEYGYTF. As DNA, the CDR3 is TGTGCCAGCAGCTCCGGACAGGAGTATGGCTACACCTTC.

The gene calls are TRBV28 and TRBJ1-2, with D unresolved. V lost 6 bases, J lost 7 bases, and 15 bases lay in between. The CDR3 consists of 13 residues. CDR1 and CDR2 (germline): MDHEN, SYDVKM. The CDR3 region is CASRATVWSGYTF. For the CDR3, the DNA is TGTGCCAGCAGAGCAACCGTGTGGAGTGGCTACACCTTC.

This clone showed up just once. The J gene is TRBJ2-3, the V gene TRBV12-5; possible D gene TRBD2, 6 bases. Trimming took off 5 bases at V and 9 bases at J, with 15 bases between the two ends. Germline V gives CDR1 LGHNT, CDR2 FRNRAP. The CDR3 is 13 residues long. The DNA of the CDR3 is TGTGCTAGTGGTCCCCCCCCGGGGGAGACGCAGTATTTT. Amino acids: CASGPPPGETQYF. The full variable domain, completed using reference TRBV12-5 and TRBJ2-3, is DARVTQTPRHKVTEMGQEVTMRCQPILGHNTVFWYRQTMMQGLELLAYFRNRAPLDDSGMPKDRFSAEMPDATLATLKIQPSEPRDSAVYFCASGPPPGETQYFGPGTRLTVL.

The genes are TRBV9 and TRBJ2-3; D uncertain. The germline V gene has CDR1 SGDLS and CDR2 YYNGEE. The V end was cut by 4 bases, the J end by 1 base, with 13 bases between. There are 15 residues in the CDR3. The CDR3 loop is CASSTDGLGTDTQYF. CDR3 sequence (DNA): TGTGCCAGCAGCACAGACGGCCTAGGCACAGATACGCAGTATTTT.

This clone was seen just once. The chain carries TRBV3-1 (or the pseudogene TRBV3-2) and TRBJ1-4; 9 nucleotides align to TRBD1. Trimming removed 4 bases from V and 6 bases from J; junction bases left unmatched: 9. The length of the CDR3 is 16 residues. Germline CDR1 reads LGHDT; CDR2 reads YNNKEL (reference sequence). The CDR3 spells CASSPRPTGGDEKLFF. DNA for the CDR3: TGTGCCAGCAGCCCCAGACCGACAGGGGGAGATGAAAAACTGTTTTTT.

This clone was counted a single time. The V and J genes are TRBV27 and TRBJ2-7; 8 bases fit TRBD1. V shed 5 bases, J shed 3 bases, and the junction held 6 bases outside the gene matches. The CDR3 covers 14 residues. Germline V gives CDR1 MNHEY, CDR2 SMNVEV (reference sequence). This chain's CDR3 is CASSPDRAFYEQYF. DNA for the CDR3: TGTGCCAGCAGTCCGGACAGGGCTTTCTACGAGCAGTACTTC.

The genes are TRBV19 and TRBJ2-5; TRBD1 is a possible D gene (6 bases). The length of the CDR3 is 13 residues. Germline lookup yields CDR1 LNHDA and CDR2 SQIVND (reference sequence). With 9 bases removed from V and 5 bases from J, the gap between germline ends came to 16 bases. CDR3 coding DNA: TGTGCCAGCAGTGGGGGCTTGGGGGAGACCCAGTACTTC. This translates into CASSGGLGETQYF.

This sequence joins TRBV6-5 and TRBJ1-2; D call uncertain. From germline, CDR1 is MNHEY and CDR2 SVGAGI. The CDR3 length is 16 residues. Trimming left V 0 bases short and J 1 base short, with 12 bases between. The CDR3 DNA reads TGTGCCAGCAGTTACTCGAAGGAAGCGTATAACTATGGCTACACCTTC. It is translated as CASSYSKEAYNYGYTF.

The gene calls are TRBV7-9 and TRBJ2-3, with a tentative D call TRBD2 (5 bases). Germline CDR1 reads SEHNR; CDR2 reads FQNEAQ (reference sequence). V lost 2 bases and J 3 bases, leaving 9 bases between the germline ends. The CDR3 sequence is 14 residues long. The CDR3 is CASSLSRGTDTQYF. As DNA, the CDR3 is TGTGCCAGCAGCTTATCCCGCGGGACAGATACGCAGTATTTT.

The CDR3 sequence is CATSDSYRDEQFF. The CDR3 nucleotides read TGTGCCACCAGTGATTCGTACAGGGATGAGCAGTTCTTC. The chain links TRBV24-1 to TRBJ2-1; D possibly corresponds to TRBD1 (6 bases). Trimming removed 2 bases at V and 8 bases at J, with 9 bases between. CDR1 is KGHDR, CDR2 SFDVKD, per germline. CDR3 length: 13 amino acids.

The V and J genes are TRBV29-1 and TRBJ1-2; 8 nucleotides agree with TRBD1. Germline lookup yields CDR1 SQVTM and CDR2 ANQGSEA. The CDR3 runs to 12 residues. V was pared by 7 bases and J by 8 bases, with 9 bases of the junction left unmatched. The CDR3 DNA reads TGCAGCGCCCTGGGACAGGACTTCGGCTACACCTTC. This encodes CSALGQDFGYTF. Full variable domain (outside the CDR3, taken from reference TRBV29-1 and TRBJ1-2): SAVISQKPSRDICQRGTSLTIQCQVDSQVTMMFWYRQQPGQSLTLIATANQGSEATYESGFVIDKFPISRPNLTFSTLTVSNMSPEDSSIYLCSALGQDFGYTFGSGTRLTVV.

There are a few counts of this clone. V and J are TRBV12-3 or TRBV12-4 and TRBJ1-2; D ambiguous. This CDR3 contains 13 residues. Trimming took off 1 base at V and 8 bases at J, with 11 bases between the two ends. CDR3 protein: CASSLVGDLGYTF. Written as DNA, the CDR3 is TGTGCCAGCAGTTTAGTCGGGGATCTAGGCTACACCTTC.

The chain couples TRBV7-2 to TRBJ2-5, with D possibly matching TRBD2 (6 bases). Germline lookup yields CDR1 SGHTA and CDR2 FQGNSA. The CDR3 sequence is 14 residues long. Trimming pared 6 bases from V and 3 bases from J, leaving 14 bases between. The CDR3 DNA is TGTGCCAGCAGACGCCCCGGCGGGAAAGAGACCCAGTACTTC. As protein: CASRRPGGKETQYF.

For the CDR3, the DNA is TGTGCCAGCAGCTTACAGAGCCAAGAGACCCAGTACTTC. Amino acid sequence: CASSLQSQETQYF. The chain employs TRBV11-3 and TRBJ2-5, with no clear D. This CDR3 is 13 amino acids long. The V end was cut by 2 bases, the J end by 1 base, with 5 bases between. Looked up from germline, CDR1 is SGHNT and CDR2 is YENEEA.

This chain uses TRBV28 with TRBJ1-2, with no clear D. The CDR3 is made up of 16 amino acids. The V end lost 4 bases, the J end lost 9 bases, and 24 bases lay between the germline ends. The germline CDR1 and CDR2 sequences are MDHEN and SYDVKM. The DNA of the CDR3 is TGTGCCAGCAGTTGGATCTATGGACTGCGCGTGTCGAGCTACACCTTC. Amino acid sequence: CASSWIYGLRVSSYTF.

The V and J genes are TRBV27 and TRBJ2-7, with TRBD1 identical over 9 bases. CDR1 MNHEY and CDR2 SMNVEV come from the germline V gene (reference sequence). Trimming at V came to 5 bases and at J to 5 bases, leaving 13 bases not matched to a gene. This CDR3 spans 16 amino acids. The CDR3 loop is CASSNIPGQGIHEQYF. The CDR3 coding sequence is TGTGCCAGCAGTAATATTCCGGGACAGGGAATCCACGAGCAGTACTTC.

This chain uses TRBV5-1 with TRBJ2-2; D possibly corresponds to TRBD2 (5 bases). The CDR3 spans 14 residues. With 4 bases removed from V and 6 bases from J, the gap between germline ends came to 13 bases. Germline lookup yields CDR1 SGHRS and CDR2 YFSETQ. The CDR3 DNA follows: TGCGCCAGCAGCGCCTCCGCGGGCGCCGGGGAGCTGTTTTTT. It translates to CASSASAGAGELFF. The full variable domain, completed using reference TRBV5-1 and TRBJ2-2, is KAGVTQTPRYLIKTRGQQVTLSCSPISGHRSVSWYQQTPGQGLQFLFEYFSETQRNKGNFPGRFSGRQFSNSRSEMNVSTLELGDSALYLCASSASAGAGELFFGEGSRLTVL.

The chain joins TRBV5-4 to TRBJ2-5, with TRBD1 identical over 7 bases. V was pared by 3 bases and J by 2 bases, with 4 bases of the junction left unmatched. Germline CDR1 and CDR2: SGHNT and YYREEE (reference sequence). This CDR3 comprises 14 residues. The CDR3 region is CASSSGQLQETQYF. The CDR3 nucleotides are TGTGCCAGCAGCTCGGGACAGTTACAAGAGACCCAGTACTTC.

This chain links TRBV5-6 with TRBJ1-6; D gene ambiguous. The length of the CDR3 is 14 residues. CDR1 is SGHDT, CDR2 YYEEEE, per germline. V lost 3 bases and J lost 7, with 11 bases in between. The CDR3 sequence is CASSSDFGNSPLHF. The DNA for the CDR3 is TGTGCCAGCAGCTCGGATTTCGGGAATTCACCCCTCCACTTT. Together with reference TRBV5-6 and TRBJ1-6, the CDR3 gives the full variable domain: DAGVTQSPTHLIKTRGQQVTLRCSPKSGHDTVSWYQQALGQGPQFIFQYYEEEERQRGNFPDRFSGHQFPNYSSELNVNALLLGDSALYLCASSSDFGNSPLHFGNGTRLTVT.

This chain joins TRBV7-3 and TRBJ1-2, with D perhaps TRBD1 (6 bases). The germline gives CDR1 SGHTA, CDR2 FQGTGA. The CDR3 totals 14 residues. V lost 0 bases and J lost 7, with 12 bases in between. The CDR3 is CASSLTPGRGGYTF. For the CDR3, the DNA is TGTGCCAGCAGCTTAACACCAGGCAGGGGTGGCTACACCTTC.